This TCR beta chain was recovered during a study of T-cell reconstitution after alpha-beta-depleted transplantation in children. Unique molecular identifiers were used to barcode this TCRbeta library. In TCRdb, the PCR reads were re-called with MiXCR into one record per CDR3 protein. The data contain about 980,000 distinct CDR3 sequences, about 31% of them singletons. CDR1 and CDR2 from the germline V gene are LNHNV and YYDKDF (reference sequence). V was pared by 0 bases and J by 7 bases, with 12 bases between. CDR3 length: 15 amino acids. Findings of the study overall: Where some patients showed high TCRbeta diversity at day 60, it came from recipient T cells and thymic progenitors that had survived. By one year post-transplant, T-cell counts and diversity largely arose from T cells that were newly produced. By about two months after transplant, alpha-beta T cells reportedly arose from several hundred graft clones that had expanded.

This clonotype turned up a few times. Its specificity is not known. The receptor's source is a boy younger than two who had a stem cell transplant for SCID, so the T cells may come from the graft donor. V gene TRBV15 combines with J gene TRBJ2-2, with D tentatively TRBD1 (6 bases). The input for sequencing was PBMCs, mostly from graft donor cells, taken 360 days after TCRalphabeta/CD19-depleted stem cell transplant. CDR3 loop: CATSRDLGQFGELFF. As DNA, the CDR3 is TGTGCCACCAGCAGAGATCTCGGACAGTTCGGGGAGCTGTTTTTT.